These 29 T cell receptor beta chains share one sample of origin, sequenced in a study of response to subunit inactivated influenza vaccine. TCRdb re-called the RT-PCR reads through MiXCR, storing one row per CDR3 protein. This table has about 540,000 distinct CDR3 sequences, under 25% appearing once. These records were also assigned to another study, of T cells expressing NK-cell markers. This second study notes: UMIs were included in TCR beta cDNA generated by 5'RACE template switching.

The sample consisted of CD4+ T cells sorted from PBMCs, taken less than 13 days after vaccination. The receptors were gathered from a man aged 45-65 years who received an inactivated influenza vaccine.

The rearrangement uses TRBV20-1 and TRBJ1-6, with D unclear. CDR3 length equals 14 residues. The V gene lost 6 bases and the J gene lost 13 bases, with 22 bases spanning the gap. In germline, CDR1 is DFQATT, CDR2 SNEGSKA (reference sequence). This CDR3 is CSARLIGGLNPLHF. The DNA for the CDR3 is TGCAGTGCGAGACTTATAGGCGGTCTCAATCCCCTCCACTTT.

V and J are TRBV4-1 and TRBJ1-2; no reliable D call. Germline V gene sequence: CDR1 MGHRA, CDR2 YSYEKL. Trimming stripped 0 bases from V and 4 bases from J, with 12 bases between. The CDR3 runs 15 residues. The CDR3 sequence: CASSQDQIGIYGYTF. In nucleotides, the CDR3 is TGCGCCAGCAGCCAAGATCAGATAGGTATCTATGGCTACACCTTC.

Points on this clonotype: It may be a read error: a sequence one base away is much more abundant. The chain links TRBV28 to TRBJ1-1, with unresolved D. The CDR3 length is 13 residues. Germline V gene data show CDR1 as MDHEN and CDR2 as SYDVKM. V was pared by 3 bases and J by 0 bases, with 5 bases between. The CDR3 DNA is TGTGCCAGCAGTTTTATGATGAACACTGAAGCTTTCTTT. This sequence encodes CASSFMMNTEAFF. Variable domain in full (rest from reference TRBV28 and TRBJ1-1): DVKVTQSSRYLVKRTGEKVFLECVQDMDHENMFWYRQDPGLGLRLIYFSYDVKMKEKGDIPEGYSVSREKKERFSLILESASTNQTSMYLCASSFMMNTEAFFGQGTRLTVV.

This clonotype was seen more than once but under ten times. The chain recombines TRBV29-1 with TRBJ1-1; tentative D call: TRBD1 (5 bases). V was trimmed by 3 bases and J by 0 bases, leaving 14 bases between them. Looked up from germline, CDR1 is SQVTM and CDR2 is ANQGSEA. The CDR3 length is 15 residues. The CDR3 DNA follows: TGCAGCGTTGATGGTCTCAGGGCGTTGAACACTGAAGCTTTCTTT. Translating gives CSVDGLRALNTEAFF.

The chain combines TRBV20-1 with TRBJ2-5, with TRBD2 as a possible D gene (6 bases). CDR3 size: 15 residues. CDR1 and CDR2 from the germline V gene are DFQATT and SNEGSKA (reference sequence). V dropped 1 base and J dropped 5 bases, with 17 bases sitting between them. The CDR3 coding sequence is TGCAGTGCTAGAGCTATCGCAGGGAGGAAGGAGACCCAGTACTTC. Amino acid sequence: CSARAIAGRKETQYF.

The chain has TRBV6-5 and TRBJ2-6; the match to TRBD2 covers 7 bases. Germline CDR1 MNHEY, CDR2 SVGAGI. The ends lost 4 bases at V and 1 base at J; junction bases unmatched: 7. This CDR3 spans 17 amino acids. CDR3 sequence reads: CASSWGGSRSGANVLTF. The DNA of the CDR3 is TGTGCCAGCAGTTGGGGCGGGAGTAGGTCTGGGGCCAACGTCCTGACTTTC.

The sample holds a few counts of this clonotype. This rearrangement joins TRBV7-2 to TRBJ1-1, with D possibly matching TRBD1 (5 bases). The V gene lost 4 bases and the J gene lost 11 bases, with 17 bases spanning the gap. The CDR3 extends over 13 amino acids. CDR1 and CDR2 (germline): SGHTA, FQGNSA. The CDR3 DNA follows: TGTGCCAGCAGCTATGCGTACGGGGGGGTGGCTTTCTTT. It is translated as CASSYAYGGVAFF.

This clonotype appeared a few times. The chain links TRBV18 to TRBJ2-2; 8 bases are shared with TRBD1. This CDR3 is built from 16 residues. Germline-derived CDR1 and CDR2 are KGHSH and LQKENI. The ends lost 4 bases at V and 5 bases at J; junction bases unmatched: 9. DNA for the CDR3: TGTGCCAGCTCACTAACGACAGGGGACGGGACCGGGGAGCTGTTTTTT. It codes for CASSLTTGDGTGELFF.

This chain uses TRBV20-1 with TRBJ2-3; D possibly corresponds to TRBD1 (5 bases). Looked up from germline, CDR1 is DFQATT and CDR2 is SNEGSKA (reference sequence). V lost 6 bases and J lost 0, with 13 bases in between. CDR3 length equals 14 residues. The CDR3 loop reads CSAYRSPSTDTQYF. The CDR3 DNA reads TGCAGTGCATACAGGTCCCCTAGCACAGATACGCAGTATTTT.

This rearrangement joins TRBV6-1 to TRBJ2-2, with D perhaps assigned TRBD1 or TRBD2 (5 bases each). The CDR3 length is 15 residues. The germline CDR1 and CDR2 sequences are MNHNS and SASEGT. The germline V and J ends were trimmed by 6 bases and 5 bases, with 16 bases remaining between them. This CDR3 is CASSPGTDLTGELFF. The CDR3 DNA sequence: TGTGCCAGCAGCCCAGGGACGGACCTAACCGGGGAGCTGTTTTTT.

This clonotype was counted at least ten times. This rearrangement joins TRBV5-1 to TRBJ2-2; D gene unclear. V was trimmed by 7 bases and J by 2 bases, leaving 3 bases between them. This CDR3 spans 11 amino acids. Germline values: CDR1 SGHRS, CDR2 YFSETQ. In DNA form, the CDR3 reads TGCGCCAGCTCTAACACCGGGGAGCTGTTTTTT. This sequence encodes CASSNTGELFF.

CDR3 bases: TGTGCCAGCAGCCACGGGGTAAAAGGCTACGAGCAGTACTTC. Amino acids: CASSHGVKGYEQYF. This chain uses TRBV3-1 with TRBJ2-7, with a weak D call TRBD2 (5 bases). The CDR3 length is 14 residues. Germline lookup yields CDR1 LGHDT and CDR2 YNNKEL (reference sequence). V was cut by 3 bases and J by 3 bases, with 12 bases left in between.

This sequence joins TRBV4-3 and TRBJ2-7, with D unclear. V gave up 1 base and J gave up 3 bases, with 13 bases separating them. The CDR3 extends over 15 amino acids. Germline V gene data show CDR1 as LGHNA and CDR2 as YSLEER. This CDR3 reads CASSQAHHKGYEQYF. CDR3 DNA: TGCGCCAGCAGCCAAGCCCACCACAAGGGCTACGAGCAGTACTTC.

CDR3 region: CASSERSYNEQFF. As DNA, the CDR3 is TGTGCCAGCAGTGAAAGGTCCTACAATGAGCAGTTCTTC. This chain links TRBV6-1 with TRBJ2-1; D unclear. The germline V gene has CDR1 MNHNS and CDR2 SASEGT. The V end was cut by 2 bases, the J end by 1 base, with 3 bases between. CDR3 length: 13 residues.

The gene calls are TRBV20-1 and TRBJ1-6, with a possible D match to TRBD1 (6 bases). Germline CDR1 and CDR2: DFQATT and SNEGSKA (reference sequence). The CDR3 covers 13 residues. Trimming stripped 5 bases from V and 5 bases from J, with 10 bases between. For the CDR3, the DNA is TGCAGTGCTCGGGACACAAATAATTCACCCCTCCACTTT. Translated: CSARDTNNSPLHF.

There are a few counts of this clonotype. CDR3 region: CASSGRGINEQFF. The CDR3 nucleotides are TGCGCCAGCAGCGGCCGGGGGATCAATGAGCAGTTCTTC. This chain uses TRBV5-1 with TRBJ2-1, with TRBD2 as a possible D gene (6 bases). CDR3 size: 13 residues. V shed 4 bases and J shed 6 bases, with 11 bases lying between them. Germline V CDR1 and CDR2: SGHRS, YFSETQ.

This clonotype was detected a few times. The chain's CDR3 is CASSQGVGGTYEQYF. DNA for the CDR3: TGCGCCAGCAGCCAAGGTGTGGGCGGAACCTACGAGCAGTACTTC. The V and J genes are TRBV4-1 and TRBJ2-7; no clear D. Trimming cost V 1 base and J 2 bases, with 12 bases left between them. CDR3 length: 15 amino acids. The germline CDR1 and CDR2 sequences are MGHRA and YSYEKL.

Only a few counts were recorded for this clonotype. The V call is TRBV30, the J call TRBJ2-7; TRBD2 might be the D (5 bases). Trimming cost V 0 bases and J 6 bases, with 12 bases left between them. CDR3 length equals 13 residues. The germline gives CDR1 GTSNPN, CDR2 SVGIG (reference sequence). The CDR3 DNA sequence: TGTGCCTGGAGTGTTGAGGGTTTTTCCGAGCAGTACTTC. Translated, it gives CAWSVEGFSEQYF.

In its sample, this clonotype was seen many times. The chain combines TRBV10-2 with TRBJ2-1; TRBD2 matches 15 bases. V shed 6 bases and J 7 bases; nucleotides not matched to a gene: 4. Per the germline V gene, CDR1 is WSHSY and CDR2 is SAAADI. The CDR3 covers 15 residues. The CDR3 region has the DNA TGCGCCAGCAGACCGGGACTAGCGGGGGGAAATGAGCAGTTCTTC. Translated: CASRPGLAGGNEQFF.

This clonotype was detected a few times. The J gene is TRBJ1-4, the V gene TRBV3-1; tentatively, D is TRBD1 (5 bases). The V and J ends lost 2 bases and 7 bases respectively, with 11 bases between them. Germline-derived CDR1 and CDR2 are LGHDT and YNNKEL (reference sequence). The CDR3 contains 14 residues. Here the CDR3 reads CASSQRGDGEKLFF. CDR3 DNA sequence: TGTGCCAGCAGCCAAAGGGGTGATGGTGAAAAACTGTTTTTT.

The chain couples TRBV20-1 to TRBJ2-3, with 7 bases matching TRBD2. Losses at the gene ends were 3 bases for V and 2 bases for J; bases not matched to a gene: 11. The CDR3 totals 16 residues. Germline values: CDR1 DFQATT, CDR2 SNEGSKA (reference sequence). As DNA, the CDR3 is TGCAGTGCTAGCGGGGGGTCAACTCATTACACAGATACGCAGTATTTT. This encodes CSASGGSTHYTDTQYF.

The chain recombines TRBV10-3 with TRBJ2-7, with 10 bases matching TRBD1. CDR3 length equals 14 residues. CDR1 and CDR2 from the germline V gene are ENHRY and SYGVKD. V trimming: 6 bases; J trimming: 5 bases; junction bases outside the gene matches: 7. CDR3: CAIRSGTGADEQYF. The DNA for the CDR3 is TGTGCCATCAGATCCGGGACAGGGGCGGACGAGCAGTACTTC.

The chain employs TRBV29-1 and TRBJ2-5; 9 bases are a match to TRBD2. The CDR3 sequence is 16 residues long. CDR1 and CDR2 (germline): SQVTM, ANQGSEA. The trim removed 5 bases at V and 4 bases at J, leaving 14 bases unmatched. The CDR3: CSVQRNGGGARETQYF. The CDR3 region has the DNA TGCAGCGTTCAACGGAATGGCGGGGGGGCCCGAGAGACCCAGTACTTC.

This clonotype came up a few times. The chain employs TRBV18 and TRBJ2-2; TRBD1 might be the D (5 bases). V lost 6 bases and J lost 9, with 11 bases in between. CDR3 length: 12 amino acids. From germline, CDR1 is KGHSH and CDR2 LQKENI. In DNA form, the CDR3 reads TGTGCCAGCTCCCTTGAGGACAGGGAGCTGTTTTTT. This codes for CASSLEDRELFF.

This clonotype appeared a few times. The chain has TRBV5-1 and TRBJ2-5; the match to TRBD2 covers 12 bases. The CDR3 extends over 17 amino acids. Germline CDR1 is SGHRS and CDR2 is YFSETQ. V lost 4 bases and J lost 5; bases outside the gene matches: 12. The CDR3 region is CASSLGLAGPQVETQYF. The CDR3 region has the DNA TGCGCCAGCAGCCTGGGACTAGCGGGCCCTCAAGTGGAGACCCAGTACTTC.

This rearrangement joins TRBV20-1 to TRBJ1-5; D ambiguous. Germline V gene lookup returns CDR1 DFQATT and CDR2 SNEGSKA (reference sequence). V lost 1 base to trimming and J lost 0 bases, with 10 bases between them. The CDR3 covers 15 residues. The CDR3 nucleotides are TGCAGTGCTAGAGTAGGAGGCTATAGCAATCAGCCCCAGCATTTT. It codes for CSARVGGYSNQPQHF.

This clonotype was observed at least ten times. The CDR3 region has the DNA TGTGCCAGCAGTTCCCCGATGGCTAGCTCCTACAATGAGCAGTTCTTC. Its protein is CASSSPMASSYNEQFF. The rearrangement joins TRBV27 to TRBJ2-1, with D hard to call. This CDR3 has 16 amino acids. Germline V CDR1 and CDR2: MNHEY, SMNVEV (reference sequence). V was cut by 4 bases and J by 0 bases, with 13 bases left in between.

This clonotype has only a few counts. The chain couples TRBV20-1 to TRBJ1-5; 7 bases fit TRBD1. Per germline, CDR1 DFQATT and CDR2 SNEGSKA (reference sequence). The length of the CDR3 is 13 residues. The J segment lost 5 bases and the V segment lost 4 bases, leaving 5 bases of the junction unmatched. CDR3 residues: CSAMGQGDQPQHF. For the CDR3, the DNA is TGCAGTGCTATGGGCCAGGGGGATCAGCCCCAGCATTTT.

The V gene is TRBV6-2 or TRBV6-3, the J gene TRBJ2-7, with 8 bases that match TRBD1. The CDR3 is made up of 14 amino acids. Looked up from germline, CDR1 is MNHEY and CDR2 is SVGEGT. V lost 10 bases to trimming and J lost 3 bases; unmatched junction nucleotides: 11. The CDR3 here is CATSLDRGLYEQYF. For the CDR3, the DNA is TGTGCCACATCTCTCGACAGGGGTCTCTACGAGCAGTACTTC.